Following are 14 T cell receptor beta chains from one sample sequenced in a study of tumor and adjacent non-tumor tissue in lung cancer (dated by TCRdb to 2016 to 2018). The library was made by multiplex PCR. Sequencing was carried out with an Illumina HiSeq 2500. TCRbeta libraries were built by three rounds of nested PCR using primers (Table S4), following protocols modified from ARM-PCR. TCRdb passed the public sequencing reads through fastp at Q25 and MiXCR, retaining productive beta sequences. Rows merge per CDR3 protein into single entries with the most common DNA and genes. Counted in this sample were 60,000 to 90,000 distinct CDR3 sequences; roughly 70% of them appeared once. The top ten constitute about a quarter of the sample. RNA was isolated from bulk unsorted tissue, and RNA quality was assessed with a NanoDrop ND-1000 and an Agilent 2100. Normal lung samples were distant non-tumor tissue taken more than 3 cm from the tumor edge.

Sequencing was carried out using distant non-tumor lung tissue. The source of these receptors is a woman in her forties or fifties with non-small cell lung cancer.

Details on this clonotype: A read error is possible here, since a much larger clone lies one base away. V is TRBV5-1 and J is TRBJ2-6; TRBD1 is a possible D gene (5 bases). The CDR3 has 16 amino acids. Germline CDR1 is SGHRS and CDR2 is YFSETQ. CDR3 nucleotides: TGCGCCAGCAGTAAATGGTCAGACTCTGGGGCCAACGTCATGACTTTC. This encodes CASSKWSDSGANVMTF.

This clonotype was seen at least ten times. The rearrangement links TRBV4-1 to TRBJ2-1; D is ambiguous. Germline V gives CDR1 MGHRA, CDR2 YSYEKL. This CDR3 comprises 12 residues. V was clipped by 2 bases and J by 6 bases, with 5 bases between them. In nucleotides, the CDR3 is TGCGCCAGCAGCCAAACCATCAATGAGCAGTTCTTC. Amino acid sequence: CASSQTINEQFF.

Concerning this clonotype: Because the CDR3 is missing its conserved closing phenylalanine or tryptophan, this is likely a read error. The V call is TRBV29-1, the J call TRBJ2-1, with TRBD2 matching over 15 bases. The J call may be wrong; the DNA end is better matched by TRBJ2-7. This CDR3 contains 16 residues. Germline CDR1 reads SQVTM; CDR2 reads ANQGSEA. This CDR3 reads CSARRTSGRAPNEQYS. DNA of the CDR3: TGCAGCGCTCGCCGGACTAGCGGGAGGGCACCAAATGAGCAGTACTCC.

For this clonotype: A much larger clone is a single base away; this may be a read error. This chain links TRBV5-1 with TRBJ2-1; D possibly uses TRBD1 or TRBD2 (6 bases each). Germline V gives CDR1 SGHRS, CDR2 YFSETQ. CDR3 length equals 14 residues. As DNA, the CDR3 is TGCGCCAGCAGCTTTTCGGGGGCCTACAATGAGCAGTTATTC. Translation gives CASSFSGAYNEQLF.

J is TRBJ1-1 and V is TRBV10-2, with 7 bases lining up with TRBD1. Unmatched junction bases numbered 5, after V lost 3 bases and J lost 10 bases. CDR1 WSHSY and CDR2 SAAADI come from the germline V gene. This CDR3 comprises 12 residues. CDR3 nucleotide sequence: TGCGCCAGCAGTGAAACCCAGGGGGGAGCTTTCTTT. Translated: CASSETQGGAFF.

On this clonotype: At one boundary the junction diverges from the germline segment, which might be a read error. The rearrangement uses TRBV28 and TRBJ1-5; no firm D call. CDR3 length: 16 residues. Germline CDR1 MDHEN, CDR2 SYDVKM. The CDR3 here is CASSPLSRINNQSQHF. CDR3 sequence (DNA): TGTGCCAGCAGCCCCCTAAGCAGAATAAACAATCAGTCCCAGCATTTT.

This clonotype was counted ten times or more. This chain connects TRBV10-3 to TRBJ2-3; 9 nucleotides align to TRBD2. Germline trimming cut 7 bases from V and 8 bases from J; bases unmatched to any gene: 4. In germline, CDR1 is ENHRY, CDR2 SYGVKD. This CDR3 region has 12 residues. The DNA for the CDR3 is TGTGCCATCACGACTAGCGGAGGTACGCAGTATTTT. Translated: CAITTSGGTQYF.

A few counts support this clonotype. The genes are TRBV5-1 and TRBJ2-1, with a tentative D call TRBD1 (7 bases). In germline, CDR1 is SGHRS, CDR2 YFSETQ. The CDR3 covers 14 residues. Trimming removed 4 bases at V and 6 bases at J, with 14 bases between. The CDR3 bases are TGCGCCAGCAGCCAGGGGGGCCTAGGCAATGAGCAGTTCTTC. This encodes CASSQGGLGNEQFF.

The table lists this clonotype with a few counts. The rearrangement uses TRBV25-1 and TRBJ1-5; TRBD1 might be the D (5 bases). Germline CDR1 reads MGHDK; CDR2 reads SYGVNS. The CDR3 is 14 residues long. V was trimmed by 4 bases and J by 5 bases, leaving 12 bases between them. CDR3 sequence (DNA): TGTGCCAGCAGTGGGATTTGGGGGGATCAGCCCCAGCATTTT. It specifies CASSGIWGDQPQHF.

In its sample, this clonotype was seen once. This may arise from a read error, as a much more abundant clone is one base away. The rearrangement joins TRBV29-1 to TRBJ2-7, with TRBD1 identical over 7 bases. The V gene end was trimmed by 1 base and the J gene end by 3 bases; junction bases not matched to a gene: 3. The germline CDR1 and CDR2 sequences are SQVTM and ANQGSEA. The CDR3 extends over 13 amino acids. In DNA, the CDR3 is TGCAGCGTTGAAGTTCGGGACAGCTACGAGCAGTACTTC. Amino acid sequence: CSVEVRDSYEQYF.

A remark on this clonotype: The conserved final phenylalanine or tryptophan is absent from the CDR3, which likely points to a read error. V gene TRBV11-2 combines with J gene TRBJ1-1, with D maybe TRBD1 (5 bases). Per the germline V gene, CDR1 is SGHAT and CDR2 is FQNNGV. The CDR3 is 14 residues long. The CDR3 spells CASNLVSRTWGAFL. The CDR3 DNA follows: TGTGCCAGCAACTTAGTGTCACGTACGTGGGGGGCTTTCTTA.

With regard to this clonotype: A much larger clonotype is one base distant, so this may be a read error. Here the CDR3 DNA reads TGCAGTGTTTTTCCGGGACAGCCCTACGAGCAGTACTTC. Amino acids: CSVFPGQPYEQYF. The J gene is TRBJ2-7, the V gene TRBV20-1; TRBD1 matches 7 bases. The J segment lost 2 bases and the V segment lost 7 bases, leaving 8 bases of the junction unmatched. CDR1 is DFQATT, CDR2 SNEGSKA, per germline (reference sequence). The CDR3 has 13 residues.

This clonotype appeared once. The V and J genes are TRBV10-3 and TRBJ2-3, with a possible D match to TRBD2 (5 bases). Trimming pared 5 bases from V and 9 bases from J, leaving 21 bases between. This CDR3 contains 15 residues. CDR1 ENHRY and CDR2 SYGVKD come from the germline V gene. CDR3 protein: CAISSVASRLYTQYF. In nucleotides, the CDR3 is TGTGCCATCAGTAGCGTGGCTAGCCGTCTGTACACGCAGTATTTT.

In this sample, this clonotype turned up a few times. A read error may explain this, as a much larger clone is one base away. The chain has TRBV4-2 and TRBJ2-1, with 12 bases aligning to TRBD2. Germline-derived CDR1 and CDR2 are LGHNA and YNFKEQ. CDR3 length: 17 residues. CDR3 in DNA: TGTGCCGGCAGCCAAGGCCTAGCGGGAGGGATTTGGTATGAGCAGTTCTTC. Its protein product is CAGSQGLAGGIWYEQFF.